This T cell receptor (beta chain) was profiled in a study of vaccination and CD4 T cells after COVID-19. Study-level background: Six male and four female convalescents took part, two of them Hispanic.

The treatment here: roughly 11-day PBMC culture with coronavirus spike peptide pools or control peptides (ViraFEST assay). Antigen-specific T cell expansion with peptide pools preceded TCR sequencing in the ViraFEST approach. Per well, a few million PBMCs were cultured in the presence of around 9.1 IU/ml IL-2 and 10 ug/ml peptide pools. Cultured CD4+ T cells had their DNA profiled by the Oncomine TCR Beta short-read assay. TCRdb re-analysed the PCR reads in MiXCR, keeping a single row per CDR3 protein. This table holds around 20,000 distinct CDR3 sequences, around half found once. Note on this clonotype: Its matching antigen is unknown.

This CDR3 comprises 10 residues. Trimming took 2 bases from V and 6 from J, leaving 3 bases between them. Per germline, CDR1 DFQATT and CDR2 SNEGSKA (reference sequence). This clonotype originated in a human donor who had recovered from COVID-19. This chain links TRBV20-1 with TRBJ2-3; D is ambiguous. This sample comprised CD4+ T cells from blood, cultured in vitro, obtained before SARS-CoV-2 vaccination. The CDR3 sequence: CSARIDTQYF. As DNA, the CDR3 is TGCAGTGCTAGAATCGATACGCAGTATTTT.